A single sample gave rise to the 8 T cell receptor beta chains below, sequenced in a study of regulatory T cells in long-lasting Graves disease. Construction of the TCR beta libraries employed iRepertoire HTBI primers in conjunction with Arm-PCR of CDR3 regions. Using its own MiXCR run on the multiplex PCR reads, TCRdb lists one record per CDR3 protein. The sample has 400,000 to 550,000 distinct CDR3 sequences, 14% to 15% seen once; the top ten hold around 17%. The time point denotes: newly diagnosed GD, antithyroid drugs for less than 3 months. After RNA was extracted from PBMCs, the TCR library was made from it. These same data were also listed under a study on T cells in Graves' hyperthyroidism and ophthalmopathy.

The sample was peripheral blood mononuclear cells (PBMCs), taken at new diagnosis, from a patient treated with antithyroid drugs. The source is a woman younger than 45 with Graves disease.

The chain combines TRBV27 with TRBJ2-2; D is unclear. Germline lookup yields CDR1 MNHEY and CDR2 SMNVEV (reference sequence). Trimming took off 2 bases at V and 6 bases at J, with 4 bases between the two ends. The CDR3 has 12 residues. CDR3 residues: CASSLQAGELFF. CDR3 sequence (DNA): TGTGCCAGCAGTTTACAGGCCGGGGAGCTGTTTTTT.

This clonotype was detected ten times or more. V is TRBV20-1 and J is TRBJ2-4, with D hard to call. There are 15 residues in the CDR3. Germline V lookup: CDR1 DFQATT, CDR2 SNEGSKA (reference sequence). The V end was cut by 0 bases, the J end by 7 bases, with 16 bases between. CDR3 loop: CSARDPGRVWNIQYF. The CDR3 DNA reads TGCAGTGCTAGAGACCCCGGTAGGGTGTGGAACATTCAGTACTTC.

The rearrangement links TRBV12-3 or TRBV12-4 to TRBJ2-2, with 8 bases lining up with TRBD2. CDR3 length equals 15 residues. V shed 7 bases, J shed 6 bases, and the junction held 10 bases outside the gene matches. The CDR3, as DNA: TGTGCCAGCACCTCACTGGGACTAGGATCCGGGGAGCTGTTTTTT. Encoded protein: CASTSLGLGSGELFF.

Ten or more counts support this clonotype. CDR3 DNA sequence: TGTGCCATCAGTGAACCCGGGGACAATGAAGCTTTCTTT. This encodes CAISEPGDNEAFF. The chain employs TRBV10-3 and TRBJ1-1; possible D gene TRBD1, 6 bases. V gave up 3 bases and J gave up 7 bases, with 12 bases separating them. CDR1 ENHRY and CDR2 SYGVKD come from the germline V gene. The CDR3 contains 13 residues.

There are a few counts of this clonotype. One end of the junction fails to match germline, which may point to a read error. CDR3 nucleotide sequence: TGCAGTGCTAGAGATCTACAGGGAGAACCCTACAAGCAGTACTTC. Translated: CSARDLQGEPYKQYF. V and J are TRBV20-1 and TRBJ2-7; the D gene is possibly TRBD1 (6 bases). Germline V gene lookup returns CDR1 DFQATT and CDR2 SNEGSKA (reference sequence). The CDR3 contains 15 residues.

The chain recombines TRBV24-1 with TRBJ2-3; TRBD2 is a possible D gene (6 bases). Germline V gene sequence: CDR1 KGHDR, CDR2 SFDVKD. V was cut by 3 bases and J by 1 base, with 13 bases left in between. The CDR3 is 16 residues long. In DNA form, the CDR3 reads TGTGCCACCAGTGATAGAAGTAGCGGCCGCACAGATACGCAGTATTTT. Translation gives CATSDRSSGRTDTQYF.

This clonotype appeared many times. Germline is not matched at one junction end, which may reflect a read error. In nucleotides, the CDR3 is TGTGCCAGCAGTTTAGTAGGGGGAGGTCAGCCCCAGCATTTT. As protein: CASSLVGGGQPQHF. The chain is built from TRBV5-1 and TRBJ1-5; TRBD1 is a possible D gene (6 bases). Germline V gene lookup returns CDR1 SGHRS and CDR2 YFSETQ. CDR3 length equals 14 residues.

In its sample, this clonotype was seen many times. The V and J genes are TRBV9 and TRBJ2-7; 8 bases line up with TRBD2. V gave up 0 bases and J gave up 0 bases; unmatched junction bases: 2. The CDR3 loop spans 15 amino acids. Germline CDR1 SGDLS, CDR2 YYNGEE. The CDR3 nucleotides read TGTGCCAGCAGCGTAGCGGGAGGGGGCTCCTACGAGCAGTACTTC. Its protein product is CASSVAGGGSYEQYF.